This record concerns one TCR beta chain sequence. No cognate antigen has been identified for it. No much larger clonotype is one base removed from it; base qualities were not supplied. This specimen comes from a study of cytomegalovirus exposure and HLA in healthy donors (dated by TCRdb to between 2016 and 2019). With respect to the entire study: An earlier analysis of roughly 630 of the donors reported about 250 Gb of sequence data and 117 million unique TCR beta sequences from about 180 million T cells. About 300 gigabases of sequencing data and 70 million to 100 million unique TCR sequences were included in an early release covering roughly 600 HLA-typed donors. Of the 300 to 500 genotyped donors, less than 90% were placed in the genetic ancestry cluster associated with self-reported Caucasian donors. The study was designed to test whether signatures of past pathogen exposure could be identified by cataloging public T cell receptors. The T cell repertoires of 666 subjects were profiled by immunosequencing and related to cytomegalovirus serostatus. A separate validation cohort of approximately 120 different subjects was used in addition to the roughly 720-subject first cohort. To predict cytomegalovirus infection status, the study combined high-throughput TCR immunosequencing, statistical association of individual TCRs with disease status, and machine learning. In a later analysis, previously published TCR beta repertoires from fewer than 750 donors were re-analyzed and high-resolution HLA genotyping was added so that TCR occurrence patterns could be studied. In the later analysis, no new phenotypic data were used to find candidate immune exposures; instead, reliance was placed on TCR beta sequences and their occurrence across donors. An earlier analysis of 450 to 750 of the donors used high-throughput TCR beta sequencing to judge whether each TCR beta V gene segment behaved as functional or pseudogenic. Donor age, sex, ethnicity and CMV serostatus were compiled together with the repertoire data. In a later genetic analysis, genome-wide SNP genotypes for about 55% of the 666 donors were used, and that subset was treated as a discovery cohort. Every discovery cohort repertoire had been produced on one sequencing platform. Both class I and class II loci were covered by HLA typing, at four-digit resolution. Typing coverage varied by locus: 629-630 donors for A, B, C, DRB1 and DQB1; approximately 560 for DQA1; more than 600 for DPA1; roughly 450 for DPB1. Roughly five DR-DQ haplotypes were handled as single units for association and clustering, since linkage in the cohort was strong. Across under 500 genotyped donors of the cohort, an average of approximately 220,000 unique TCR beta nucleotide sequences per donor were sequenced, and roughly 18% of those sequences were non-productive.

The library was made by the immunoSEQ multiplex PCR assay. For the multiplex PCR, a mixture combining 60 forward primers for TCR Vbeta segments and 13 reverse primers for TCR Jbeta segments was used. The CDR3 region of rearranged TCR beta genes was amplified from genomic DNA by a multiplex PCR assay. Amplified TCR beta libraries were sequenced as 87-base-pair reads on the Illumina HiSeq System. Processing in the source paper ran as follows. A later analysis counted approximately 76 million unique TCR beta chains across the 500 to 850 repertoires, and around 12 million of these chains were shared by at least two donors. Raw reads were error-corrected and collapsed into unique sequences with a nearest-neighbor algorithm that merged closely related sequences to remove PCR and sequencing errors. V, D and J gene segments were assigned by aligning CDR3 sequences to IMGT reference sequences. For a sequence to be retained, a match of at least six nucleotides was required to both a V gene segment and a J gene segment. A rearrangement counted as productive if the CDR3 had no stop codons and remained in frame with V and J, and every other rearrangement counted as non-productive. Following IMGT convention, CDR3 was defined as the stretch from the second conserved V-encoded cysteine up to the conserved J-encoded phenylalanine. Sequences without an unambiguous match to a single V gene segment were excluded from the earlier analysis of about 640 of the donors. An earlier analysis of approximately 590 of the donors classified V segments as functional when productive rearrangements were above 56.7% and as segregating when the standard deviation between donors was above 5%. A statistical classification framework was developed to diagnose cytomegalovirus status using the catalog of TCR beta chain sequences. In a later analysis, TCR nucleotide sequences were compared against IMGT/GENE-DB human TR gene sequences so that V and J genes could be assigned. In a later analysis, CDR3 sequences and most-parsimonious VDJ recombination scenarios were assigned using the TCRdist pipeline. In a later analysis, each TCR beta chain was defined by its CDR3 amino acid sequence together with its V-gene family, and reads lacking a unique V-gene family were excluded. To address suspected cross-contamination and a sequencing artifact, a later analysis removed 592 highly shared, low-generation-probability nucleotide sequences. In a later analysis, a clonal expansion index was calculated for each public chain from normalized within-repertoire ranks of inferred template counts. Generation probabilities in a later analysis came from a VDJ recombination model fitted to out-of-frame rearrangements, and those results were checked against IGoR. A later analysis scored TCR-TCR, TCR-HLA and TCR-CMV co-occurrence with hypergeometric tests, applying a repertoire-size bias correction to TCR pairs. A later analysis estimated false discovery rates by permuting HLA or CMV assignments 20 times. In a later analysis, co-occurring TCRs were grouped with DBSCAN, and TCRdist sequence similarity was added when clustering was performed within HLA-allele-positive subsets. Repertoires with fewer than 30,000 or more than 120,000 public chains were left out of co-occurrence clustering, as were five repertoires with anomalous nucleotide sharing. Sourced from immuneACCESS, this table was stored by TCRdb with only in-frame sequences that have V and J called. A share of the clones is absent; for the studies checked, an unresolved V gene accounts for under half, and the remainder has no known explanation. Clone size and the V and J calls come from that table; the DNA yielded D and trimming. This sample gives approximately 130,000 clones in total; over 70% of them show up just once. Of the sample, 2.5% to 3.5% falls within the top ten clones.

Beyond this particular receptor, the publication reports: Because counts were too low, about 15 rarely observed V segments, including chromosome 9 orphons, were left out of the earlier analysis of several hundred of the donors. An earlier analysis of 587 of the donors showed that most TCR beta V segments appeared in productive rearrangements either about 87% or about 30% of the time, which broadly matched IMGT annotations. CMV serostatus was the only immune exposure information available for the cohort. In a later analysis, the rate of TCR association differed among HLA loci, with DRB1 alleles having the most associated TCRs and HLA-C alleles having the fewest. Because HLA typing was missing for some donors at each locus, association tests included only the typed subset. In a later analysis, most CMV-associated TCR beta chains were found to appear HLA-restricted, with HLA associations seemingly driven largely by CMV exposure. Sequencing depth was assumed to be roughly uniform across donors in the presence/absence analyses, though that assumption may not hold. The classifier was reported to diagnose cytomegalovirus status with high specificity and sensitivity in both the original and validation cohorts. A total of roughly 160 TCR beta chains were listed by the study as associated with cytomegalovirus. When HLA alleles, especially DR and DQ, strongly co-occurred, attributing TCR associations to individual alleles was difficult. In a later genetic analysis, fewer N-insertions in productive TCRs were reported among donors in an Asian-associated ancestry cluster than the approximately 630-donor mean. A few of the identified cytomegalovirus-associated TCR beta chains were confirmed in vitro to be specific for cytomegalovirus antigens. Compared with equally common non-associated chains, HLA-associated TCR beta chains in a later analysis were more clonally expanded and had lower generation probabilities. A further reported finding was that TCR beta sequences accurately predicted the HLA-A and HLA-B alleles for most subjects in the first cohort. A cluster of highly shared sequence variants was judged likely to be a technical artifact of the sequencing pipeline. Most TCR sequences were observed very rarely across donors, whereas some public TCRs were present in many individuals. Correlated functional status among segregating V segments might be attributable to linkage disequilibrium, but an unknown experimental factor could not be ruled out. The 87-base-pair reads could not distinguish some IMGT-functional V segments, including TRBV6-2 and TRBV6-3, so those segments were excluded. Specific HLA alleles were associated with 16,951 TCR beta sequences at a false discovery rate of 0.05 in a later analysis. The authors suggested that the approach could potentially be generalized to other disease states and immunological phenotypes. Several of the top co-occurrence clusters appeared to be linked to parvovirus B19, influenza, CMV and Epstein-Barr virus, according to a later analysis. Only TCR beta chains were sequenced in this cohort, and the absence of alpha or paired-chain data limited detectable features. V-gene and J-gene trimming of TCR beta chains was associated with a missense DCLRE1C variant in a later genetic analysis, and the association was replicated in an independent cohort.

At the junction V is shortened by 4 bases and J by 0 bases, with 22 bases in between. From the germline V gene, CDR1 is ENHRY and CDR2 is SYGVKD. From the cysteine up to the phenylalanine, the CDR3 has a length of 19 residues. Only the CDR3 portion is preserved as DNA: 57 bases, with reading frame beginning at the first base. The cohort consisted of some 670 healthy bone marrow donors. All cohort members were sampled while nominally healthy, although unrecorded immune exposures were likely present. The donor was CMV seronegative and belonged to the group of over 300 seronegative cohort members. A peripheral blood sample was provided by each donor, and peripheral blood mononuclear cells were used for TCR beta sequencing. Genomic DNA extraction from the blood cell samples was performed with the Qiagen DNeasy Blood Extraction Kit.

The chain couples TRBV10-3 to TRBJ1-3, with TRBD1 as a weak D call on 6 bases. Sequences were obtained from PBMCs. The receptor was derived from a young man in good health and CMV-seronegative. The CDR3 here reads CAISVLGQTATSSGNTIYF. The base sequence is TGTGCCATCAGTGTACTCGGACAGACAGCAACCTCCTCTGGAAACACCATATATTTT.